This passage covers 29 T cell receptor beta chains from one sample sequenced in a study of T cell responses to AZD1222 COVID-19 vaccine (dated by TCRdb to about 2021). Per the publication, the time point label means: baseline before first vaccination. Receptor libraries were prepared by the immunoSEQ multiplex PCR assay. TCRdb retrieved this table from immuneACCESS and kept in-frame rearrangements only. Not all clones are present; in checked studies, unresolved V genes account for under half, and no reason is known for the remainder. Counted in this sample were more than 95,000 clones; 88% of them appeared once. Jointly, the top ten make up about 2.5% of the sample. Sequenced here: peripheral blood, sampled on day 0 of AZD1222 vaccination. The receptors derive from an adult in good health.

The rearrangement uses TRBV7-9 and TRBJ1-1, with unresolved D. Germline loops: CDR1 SEHNR, CDR2 FQNEAQ (reference sequence). The CDR3 length is 14 residues. V was clipped by 5 bases and J by 5 bases, with 15 bases between them. The CDR3 spells CASSPRTSRTEAFF. As DNA, the CDR3 is TGTGCCAGCAGCCCCCGGACCTCGAGGACTGAAGCTTTCTTT.

The chain combines TRBV6-5 with TRBJ2-7, with a tentative D call TRBD2 (5 bases). CDR1 is MNHEY, CDR2 SVGAGI, per germline. V shed 9 bases and J shed 3 bases, with 9 bases lying between them. The CDR3 runs to 11 residues. The DNA for the CDR3 is TGTGCCAGTGGGGAGTTCTACGAGCAGTACTTC. As protein: CASGEFYEQYF.

The chain carries TRBV6-5 and TRBJ2-3; TRBD1 agrees at 8 bases. Trimming cost V 4 bases and J 2 bases; bases outside gene matches: 5. This CDR3 has 15 residues. Germline-derived CDR1 and CDR2 are MNHEY and SVGAGI. The CDR3 DNA sequence: TGTGCCAGCAGTTCCGGGACAGGCGTCACAGATACGCAGTATTTT. It is translated as CASSSGTGVTDTQYF.

The rearrangement uses TRBV27 and TRBJ1-1; maybe TRBD1 (6 bases). The CDR3 is 13 amino acids. V was trimmed by 11 bases and J by 9 bases, leaving 22 bases between them. Germline V gene data show CDR1 as MNHEY and CDR2 as SMNVEV (reference sequence). The chain's CDR3 is CACAGHPFGKAFF. CDR3 DNA sequence: TGTGCCTGCGCGGGACACCCCTTCGGTAAAGCTTTCTTT.

CDR3 region: CASSGTDYEQYF. CDR3 coding DNA: TGTGCCAGCAGCGGGACAGACTACGAGCAGTACTTC. The V call is TRBV5-6, the J call TRBJ2-7; 7 bases line up with TRBD1. Trimming cost V 4 bases and J 3 bases; bases outside gene matches: 1. The CDR3 is 12 amino acids. Per germline, CDR1 SGHDT and CDR2 YYEEEE.

The chain uses TRBV7-9 and TRBJ1-1; possibly TRBD1 for D (5 bases). The CDR3 consists of 19 residues. Germline lookup yields CDR1 SEHNR and CDR2 FQNEAQ (reference sequence). Trimming removed 1 base from V and 3 bases from J, with 24 bases in between. CDR3 in amino acids: CASSLDPGMAGVKDTEAFF. CDR3 in DNA: TGTGCCAGCAGCTTAGACCCTGGGATGGCGGGGGTAAAAGACACTGAAGCTTTCTTT.

This clone was counted a single time. V gene TRBV5-4 combines with J gene TRBJ1-6; no definite D call. The germline CDR1 and CDR2 sequences are SGHNT and YYREEE (reference sequence). The CDR3 is 14 amino acids. V was clipped by 2 bases and J by 4 bases, with 7 bases between them. CDR3 in amino acids: CASSFDGYNSPLHF. CDR3 DNA: TGTGCCAGCAGCTTTGACGGGTATAATTCACCCCTCCACTTT. The variable domain in full, with the rest retrieved from reference TRBV5-4 and TRBJ1-6, is ETGVTQSPTHLIKTRGQQVTLRCSSQSGHNTVSWYQQALGQGPQFIFQYYREEENGRGNFPPRFSGLQFPNYSSELNVNALELDDSALYLCASSFDGYNSPLHFGNGTRLTVT.

This sequence joins TRBV6-7 and TRBJ1-1, with 7 positions matching TRBD1. TRBV6-7 is classed as an ORF, of uncertain function. With 2 bases clipped from V and 4 bases from J, the junction kept 7 bases outside the gene matches. The CDR3 has 15 amino acids. CDR3 region: CASSYPPTGVTEAFF. In DNA form, the CDR3 reads TGTGCCAGCAGTTACCCCCCAACAGGGGTCACTGAAGCTTTCTTT.

The genes are TRBV5-4 and TRBJ2-3; the match to TRBD2 covers 9 bases. The CDR3 loop spans 15 amino acids. The J segment lost 3 bases and the V segment lost 1 base, leaving 3 bases of the junction unmatched. CDR1 is SGHNT and CDR2 is YYREEE in the germline V gene (reference sequence). CDR3 DNA sequence: TGTGCCAGCAGCTTGCGGCGGGGGGGTACAGATACGCAGTATTTT. Residues: CASSLRRGGTDTQYF.

The chain carries TRBV14 and TRBJ2-7; unclear D gene. Trimming took off 4 bases at V and 5 bases at J, with 9 bases between the two ends. Germline V gene data show CDR1 as SGHDN and CDR2 as FVKESK. This CDR3 has 12 amino acids. This chain's CDR3 is CASSLQYHEQYF. The CDR3, as DNA: TGTGCCAGCAGCCTCCAGTACCACGAGCAGTACTTC. The entire variable domain, with the rest obtained from reference TRBV14 and TRBJ2-7, is as follows: EAGVTQFPSHSVIEKGQTVTLRCDPISGHDNLYWYRRVMGKEIKFLLHFVKESKQDESGMPNNRFLAERTGGTYSTLKVQPAELEDSGVYFCASSLQYHEQYFGPGTRLTVT.

CDR3 coding DNA: TGTGCCAGCAGCCAAGAATTGGCGGGACAGAGCTCTGGGGCCAACGTCCTGACTTTC. The encoded protein is CASSQELAGQSSGANVLTF. V gene TRBV4-2 combines with J gene TRBJ2-6; the D gene is possibly TRBD1 (7 bases). From germline, CDR1 is LGHNA and CDR2 YNFKEQ. The CDR3 is 19 amino acids. With 0 bases removed from V and 0 bases from J, the gap between germline ends came to 15 bases.

This chain connects TRBV3-1 (or the pseudogene TRBV3-2) to TRBJ2-2, with a possible D match to TRBD2 (6 bases). CDR3 length: 15 residues. CDR1 and CDR2 from the germline V gene are LGHDT and YNNKEL (reference sequence). V was trimmed by 10 bases and J by 0 bases, leaving 15 bases between them. CDR3: CATKAGTSNTGELFF. The CDR3 bases are TGTGCCACCAAGGCCGGGACTTCGAACACCGGGGAGCTGTTTTTT.

The chain employs TRBV25-1 and TRBJ1-1; the D gene is possibly TRBD1 (5 bases). CDR1 is MGHDK, CDR2 SYGVNS, per germline. The CDR3 sequence is 13 residues long. Trimming stripped 5 bases from V and 0 bases from J, with 7 bases between. In nucleotides, the CDR3 is TGTGCCAGCAGTCAGGGCATGAACACTGAAGCTTTCTTT. Its translation is CASSQGMNTEAFF.

The chain carries TRBV6-5 and TRBJ2-2, with TRBD2 matching 9 bases. Germline CDR1 and CDR2: MNHEY and SVGAGI. Trimming took 2 bases from V and 5 from J; bases not matched to a gene: 3. This CDR3 contains 15 residues. CDR3 nucleotides: TGTGCCAGCAGTTACGAGCTAGCGGGAACCGGGGAGCTGTTTTTT. Amino acids: CASSYELAGTGELFF.

This clone was seen once. CDR3 DNA: TGTGCCAGCAGCCAGGGAATGGGCGAGCAGTACTTC. As protein: CASSQGMGEQYF. The V call is TRBV14, the J call TRBJ2-7, with unresolved D. This CDR3 has 12 amino acids. CDR1 SGHDN and CDR2 FVKESK come from the germline V gene. Trimming removed 3 bases from V and 6 bases from J, with 9 bases in between.

The chain links TRBV4-2 to TRBJ2-2; 8 nucleotides match TRBD1. CDR1 LGHNA and CDR2 YNFKEQ come from the germline V gene. The CDR3 extends over 15 amino acids. V trimming: 3 bases; J trimming: 5 bases; junction bases outside the gene matches: 5. The CDR3 is CASSQTGVETGELFF. The CDR3 DNA reads as TGTGCCAGCAGCCAGACAGGGGTCGAGACCGGGGAGCTGTTTTTT.

This clone has just a few counts. At the DNA level, this CDR3 is encoded by other sequences in the same sample as well. J is TRBJ1-1 and V is TRBV2, with a tentative D call TRBD1 (5 bases). This CDR3 comprises 13 residues. CDR1 and CDR2 from the germline V gene are SNHLY and FYNNEI. Trimming stripped 6 bases from V and 5 bases from J, with 13 bases between. CDR3 in DNA: TGTGCCAGCAGCGTCGAAGGGGATACTGAAGCTTTCTTT. This gives the protein CASSVEGDTEAFF.

This clone was observed a handful of times. Here the CDR3 DNA reads TGTGCCAGCAGTGAAGACCCCCTAATTTATAATTCACCCCTCCACTTT. Its translation is CASSEDPLIYNSPLHF. V is TRBV6-1 and J is TRBJ1-6, with unresolved D. The germline V gene encodes CDR1 MNHNS and CDR2 SASEGT. Trimming removed 1 base at V and 4 bases at J, with 11 bases between. This CDR3 is 16 amino acids long.

CDR3 DNA sequence: TGTGCCAGCAGAGAGGGGGAGGACACTGAAGCTTTCTTT. This gives the protein CASREGEDTEAFF. The gene calls are TRBV6-5 and TRBJ1-1; D may be TRBD1 (6 bases). Germline CDR1 is MNHEY and CDR2 is SVGAGI. This CDR3 region has 13 residues. V lost 6 bases and J lost 3, with 11 bases in between.

The rearrangement uses TRBV6-5 and TRBJ2-3; possibly TRBD1 for D (6 bases). CDR1 MNHEY and CDR2 SVGAGI come from the germline V gene. The CDR3 has 15 amino acids. V was clipped by 0 bases and J by 9 bases, with 16 bases between them. The CDR3 is CASSYSRSGGQTQYF. CDR3 bases: TGTGCCAGCAGTTACTCGAGGTCCGGCGGACAGACGCAGTATTTT.

The gene calls are TRBV29-1 and TRBJ2-1; 9 bases fit TRBD1. Trimming took 7 bases from V and 8 from J; bases not matched to a gene: 6. CDR3 length equals 12 residues. Germline lookup yields CDR1 SQVTM and CDR2 ANQGSEA. The CDR3 here is CSAGQGKHEQFF. The CDR3 region has the DNA TGCAGCGCGGGACAGGGCAAACATGAGCAGTTCTTC.

The chain recombines TRBV18 with TRBJ1-4; 9 nucleotides line up with TRBD1. Germline loops: CDR1 KGHSH, CDR2 LQKENI. V lost 8 bases, J lost 8 bases, and 9 bases stayed unmatched. This CDR3 has 14 residues. CDR3 residues: CASLDRGISEKLFF. The CDR3 DNA is TGTGCCAGCCTCGACAGGGGGATTTCGGAAAAACTGTTTTTT.

The rearrangement links TRBV6-5 to TRBJ1-2; 7 bases map to TRBD1. The CDR3 spans 14 residues. Germline CDR1 and CDR2: MNHEY and SVGAGI. Trimming took 5 bases from V and 6 from J; bases not matched to a gene: 9. CDR3: CASSPDRARDGYTF. Written as DNA, the CDR3 is TGTGCCAGCAGTCCCGACAGGGCAAGGGATGGCTACACCTTC.

This chain links TRBV27 with TRBJ2-6; D call uncertain. V was shortened by 8 bases and J by 4 bases, with 9 bases between the two germline ends. This CDR3 comprises 13 residues. Germline CDR1 is MNHEY and CDR2 is SMNVEV (reference sequence). CDR3 protein: CASSFMGANVLTF. The DNA of the CDR3 is TGTGCCAGCTCGTTTATGGGGGCCAACGTCCTGACTTTC.

The chain is built from TRBV6-2 or TRBV6-3 and TRBJ2-2; a weak D match, TRBD1 (6 bases). The CDR3 loop spans 12 amino acids. Germline CDR1 and CDR2: MNHEY and SVGEGT. The V end was cut by 5 bases, the J end by 7 bases, with 8 bases between. CDR3: CASSRGIGELFF. The CDR3 DNA sequence: TGTGCCAGCAGTAGGGGGATCGGGGAGCTGTTTTTT.

The rearrangement joins TRBV14 to TRBJ2-1; TRBD2 matches at 13 bases. J gave up 10 bases and V 4 bases, and 10 bases lay outside the gene matches. CDR3 size: 16 residues. Germline values: CDR1 SGHDN, CDR2 FVKESK. The CDR3 DNA reads as TGTGCCAGCAGCCCCGGACTAGCGGGAGTATTAAGAGAGCAGTTCTTC. It codes for CASSPGLAGVLREQFF.

The V and J genes are TRBV7-9 and TRBJ2-1; D is unclear. This CDR3 contains 12 residues. V was trimmed by 2 bases and J by 4 bases, leaving 3 bases between them. CDR1 and CDR2 (germline): SEHNR, FQNEAQ (reference sequence). CDR3 DNA: TGTGCCAGCAGCTTAAGTTACAATGAGCAGTTCTTC. It is translated as CASSLSYNEQFF.

The V gene is TRBV5-1, the J gene TRBJ1-4; D gene uncertain. Germline CDR1 and CDR2: SGHRS and YFSETQ. CDR3 size: 14 residues. V gave up 0 bases and J gave up 4 bases, with 7 bases separating them. The CDR3, as DNA: TGCGCCAGCAGCTTGGTGGGAGGTAATGAAAAACTGTTTTTT. Translating gives CASSLVGGNEKLFF.

This chain joins TRBV19 and TRBJ1-1; 8 nucleotides match TRBD1. Germline CDR1 is LNHDA and CDR2 is SQIVND (reference sequence). CDR3 size: 15 residues. V gave up 7 bases and J gave up 1 base; unmatched junction bases: 8. DNA of the CDR3: TGTGCCAGTACCCGGGACAGGACAAGGAACACTGAAGCTTTCTTT. It specifies CASTRDRTRNTEAFF.